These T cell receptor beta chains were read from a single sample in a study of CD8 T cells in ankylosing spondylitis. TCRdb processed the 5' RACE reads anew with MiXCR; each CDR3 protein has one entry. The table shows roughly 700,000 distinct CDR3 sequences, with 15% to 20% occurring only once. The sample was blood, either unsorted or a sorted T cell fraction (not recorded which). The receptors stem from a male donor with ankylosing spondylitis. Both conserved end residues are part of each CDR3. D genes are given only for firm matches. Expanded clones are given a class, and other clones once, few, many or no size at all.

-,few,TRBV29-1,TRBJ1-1,TGCAGCGTTGTGCGGGCGAGCGACACTGAAGCTTTCTTT,CSVVRASDTEAFF
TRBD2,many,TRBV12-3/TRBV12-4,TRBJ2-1,TGTGCCAGCAGTCCCAGGTCGCCGGGACTAGCAGCTTTAAGGCAGTTCTTC,CASSPRSPGLAALRQFF
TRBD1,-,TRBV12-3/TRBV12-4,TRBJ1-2,TGTGCCAGCAGTTGGGACAGTCCCCATGGCTACACCTTC,CASSWDSPHGYTF
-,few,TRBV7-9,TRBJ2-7,TGTGCCAGCACCCAGGGGGGAACCTACGAGCAGTACTTC,CASTQGGTYEQYF
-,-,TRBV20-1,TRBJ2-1,TGCAGTGCTAGCGGGACATTCCTCTCCTACAATGAGCAGTTCTTC,CSASGTFLSYNEQFF
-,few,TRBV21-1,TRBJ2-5,TGTGCCAGCAGCAAATTGGAAGAGACCCAGTACTTC,CASSKLEETQYF
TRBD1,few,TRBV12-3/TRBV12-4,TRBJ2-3,TGTGCCAGCAGTAAGGGACAGGGGCCCACAGATACGCAGTATTTT,CASSKGQGPTDTQYF
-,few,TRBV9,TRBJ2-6,TGTGCCAGCAGCGTCACACTGTCTGGGGCCAACGTCCTGACTTTC,CASSVTLSGANVLTF
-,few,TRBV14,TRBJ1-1,TGTGCCAGCAGCCCCACCGACAGAATGAACACTGAAGCTTTCTTT,CASSPTDRMNTEAFF
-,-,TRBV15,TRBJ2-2,TGTGCCACCAGGAGCGGTTTGAACACCGGGGAGCTGTTTTTT,CATRSGLNTGELFF
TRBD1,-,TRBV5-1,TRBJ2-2,TGCGCCAGCAGCTTTGTGACAGGGGTTGACACCGGGGAGCTGTTTTTT,CASSFVTGVDTGELFF
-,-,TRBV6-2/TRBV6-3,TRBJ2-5,TGTGCCAGCAGACATGGGGGAGAGACCCAGTACTTC,CASRHGGETQYF
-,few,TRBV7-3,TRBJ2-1,TGTGCCAGCAGCTCCACCCGGGAGAGGGGCAATGAGCAGTTCTTC,CASSSTRERGNEQFF
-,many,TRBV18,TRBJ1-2,TGTGCCAGCTCACCCTGGCAGAACTATGGCTACACCTTC,CASSPWQNYGYTF
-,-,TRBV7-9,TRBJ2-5,TGTGCCAGCAGACCAAACCGGGAGACCCAGTACTTC,CASRPNRETQYF
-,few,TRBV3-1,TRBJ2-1,TGTGCCAGCAGCCAAGCACGTGTCGAGCAGTTCTTC,CASSQARVEQFF
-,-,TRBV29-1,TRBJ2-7,TGCAGCGTTGGAGAGCGGGACAGCTCCTACGAGCAGTACTTC,CSVGERDSSYEQYF
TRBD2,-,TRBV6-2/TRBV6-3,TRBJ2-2,TGTGCCAGCAGTGATGCGACTAGCCTAAGCGCCGGGGAGCTGTTTTTT,CASSDATSLSAGELFF
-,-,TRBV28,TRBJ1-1,TGTGCCAGCAGACCCAGAGGTTGGCCTAACACTGAAGCTTTCTTT,CASRPRGWPNTEAFF
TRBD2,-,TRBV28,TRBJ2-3,TGTGCCAGCCCACGGGGGGGGGCCACAGATACGCAGTATTTT,CASPRGGATDTQYF
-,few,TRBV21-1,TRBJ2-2,TGTGCCAGCAGCAAAGAGGATCAGGCGGGCAACACCGGGGAGCTGTTTTTT,CASSKEDQAGNTGELFF
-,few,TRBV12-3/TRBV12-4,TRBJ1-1,TGTGCCAGCAGTCGGGGGTTCACTACCTACACTGAAGCTTTCTTT,CASSRGFTTYTEAFF
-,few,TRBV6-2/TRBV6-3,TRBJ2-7,TGTGCCAGCAGGGAGGACCCCTACGAGCAGTACTTC,CASREDPYEQYF
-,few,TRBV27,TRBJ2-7,TGTGCCAGCAGCCCCCCCGGGACCCACCGGGCCGAGCAGTACTTC,CASSPPGTHRAEQYF
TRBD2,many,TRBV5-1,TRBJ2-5,TGCGCCAGCAGCTTGGGGGAGGGAAGAGAGACCCAGTACTTC,CASSLGEGRETQYF
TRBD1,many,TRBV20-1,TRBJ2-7,TGCAGTGCTACGGGACAGTTCTCCTACGAGCAGTACTTC,CSATGQFSYEQYF
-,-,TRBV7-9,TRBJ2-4,TGTGCCAGCAGCTCAGCCCTAGCCAAAAACATTCAGTACTTC,CASSSALAKNIQYF
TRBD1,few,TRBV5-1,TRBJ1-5,TGCGCCAGCAGAAAGGGACAGGGAGGCAATCAGCCCCAGCATTTT,CASRKGQGGNQPQHF